The text below deals with one T cell receptor (beta chain). Its antigen is currently unknown. This table comes from immunoSEQ multiplex PCR, and its TCRdb copy is limited to in-frame clones, with some not included. This table holds more than 90,000 clones, around 80% found once. The sample originates from a study of OX40 agonist ivuxolimab in advanced cancers. Study as a whole: The group had a mean age of 60 years, ranged from 23 to 79, and was 80% to 85% male. Under the entry rules, prior anti-PD-1, anti-PD-L1 or anti-CTLA-4 therapy was allowed, and about 40% had some. Study-wide results and caveats: The mean number of expanded clones was higher in CD8+ T cells than in CD4+. Blood T cells, both CD4+ and CD8+, expanded clonally by week 6 at 0.1 to 3.0 mg/kg.

This receptor was taken from an adult with an advanced solid tumor such as melanoma, head and neck, liver or kidney cancer. The input for sequencing was CD4+ or CD8+ T cells sorted from blood, taken in a trial of the OX40 agonist ivuxolimab.

As DNA, the CDR3 is TGTGCCAGCAGTACCGGACTAGCGGCCACCGGGGAGCTGTTTTTT. Translating it yields CASSTGLAATGELFF. This chain uses TRBV6-1 with TRBJ2-2; 10 nucleotides match TRBD2. The CDR3 consists of 15 residues. Losses at the gene ends were 5 bases for V and 4 bases for J; bases not matched to a gene: 4. Germline values: CDR1 MNHNS, CDR2 SASEGT.